This T cell receptor beta chain was observed in a study of blood T cells in healthy people across ages. In the study overall: There was about one barcoded beta molecule captured by template switching per two T cells.

The authors ran a second PCR of roughly 6 to 12 cycles using a sample-barcoded 5' primer and a J-beta primer mix. TCRdb reprocessed the 5' RACE reads via MiXCR and lists one record per CDR3 protein. The sample lists 850,000 to 950,000 distinct CDR3 sequences, more than 25% seen once, with around 15% in the top ten. The source material was blood. The sequence was obtained from a woman of 80 years or more in good health.

DNA of the CDR3: TGTGCCAGCAGCTGGGGCCCCGGGGTTGCTAATGAAAAACTGTTTTTT. It is translated as CASSWGPGVANEKLFF. The chain carries TRBV7-8 and TRBJ1-4; D perhaps matches TRBD1 (5 bases). CDR1 and CDR2 (germline): SGHVS, FQNEAQ. V was clipped by 4 bases and J by 3 bases, with 15 bases between them. CDR3 length: 16 amino acids.